This TCR beta chain was observed in a study of blood T cell repertoires in COVID-19 (dated by TCRdb to between 2020 and 2021). Study-wide context: Samples covering the acute and convalescent phases of COVID-19 were provided by collaborators in the United States, Italy and Spain. The prospective study material was composed of cDNA or gDNA derived from T cells, B-cell-depleted T cells, or PBMCs. The dataset comprised deeply sampled blood TCRbeta repertoires from subjects exposed to, actively infected with, or recovered from COVID-19. The repertoires were released in a freely available public database meant as a resource for research on the immune response to SARS-CoV-2. Samples came from the ongoing ImmuneRACE study (first 160 participants) plus 1,254 subjects from 6 global collaborators. Sample metadata almost always included a de-identified subject ID, COVID-19 status, age in years and sex. Where HLA class I and class II types were available, the types were taken from metadata supplied by the sample provider, not from assay-based typing. Broad study findings and their caveats: How much clinical and demographic metadata was included differed by source and by participant, and the metadata was provided uncurated.

The germline V gene gives CDR1 as MDHEN and CDR2 as SYDVKM. The CDR3, from cysteine to phenylalanine, totals 11 residues. Solely the CDR3 DNA is kept, with 33 bases framed from the first base. V is cut by 6 bases and J by 7 bases, and the space between the germline ends is 10 bases. Turning to this clone: Its antigen has not been determined. No much larger clone is present one base from it, and per-base qualities are unavailable.

The immunoSEQ Assay, a bias-controlled multiplex PCR, was used to amplify TCRbeta CDR3 regions from genomic DNA. Per the authors' processing: The number of nucleated cells in each sample was estimated by amplification of reference gene primers within the assay. Sequence reads were collapsed and filtered to measure the absolute abundance of every unique TCRbeta CDR3 rearrangement. For each sample, productive Simpson clonality was calculated as the square root of Simpson's diversity index across productive rearrangements. The table comes from immuneACCESS by way of TCRdb, which keeps in-frame sequences with V and J called. Part of the clones is missing from these tables; in studies checked, under half for an unresolved V gene and the rest for unknown reasons. V, J and clone size are those of that table, while D and trimming were read from the DNA. Present in this sample are over 200,000 clones, approximately 88% of which were seen just once. Of the sample, about 4% is held by the ten largest clones.

Participants in the prospective study were enrolled through a virtual design, were aged roughly 18 to 90 years, and lived in approximately 25 United States geographic areas. To assign participants to cohorts, the prospective study relied on clinical history that participants themselves reported in a screening survey and a study questionnaire. Exposed participants had been in contact, within 2 weeks of entering the study, with a person who had a PCR-confirmed or clinician-diagnosed case of COVID-19. Each participant in the prospective study had whole blood, serum and a nasopharyngeal or oropharyngeal swab collected by mobile phlebotomists. Over a roughly 2-month period, participants in the prospective study had the option of providing additional blood draws and questionnaires. Blood samples from the prospective study were shipped frozen or at room temperature prior to DNA extraction.

The chain is assembled from TRBV28 and TRBJ2-7; a weak D assignment points to TRBD2 (6 bases agree). The receptor was isolated from a woman in her 30s who had been exposed to COVID-19. Sequenced sample: PBMCs or T cells enriched from blood (not recorded which). The CDR3 region has the sequence CASRLGGEQYF. The DNA sequence follows: TGTGCCAGCAGGCTGGGAGGTGAGCAGTACTTC. The variable domain in full, with residues beyond the CDR3 obtained from the reference TRBV28 and TRBJ2-7 genes, is DVKVTQSSRYLVKRTGEKVFLECVQDMDHENMFWYRQDPGLGLRLIYFSYDVKMKEKGDIPEGYSVSREKKERFSLILESASTNQTSMYLCASRLGGEQYFGPGTRLTVT.